Shown below are 5 T cell receptor beta chains from a single sample sequenced in a study of cytomegalovirus exposure and HLA in healthy donors. The PCR used 60 Vbeta and 13 Jbeta primers. Clones were sequenced by immunoSEQ multiplex PCR, and TCRdb holds only the in-frame ones, with some missing. Of roughly 170,000 clones listed, roughly 84% were seen once; the top ten hold roughly 1.5%. The sequenced sample consisted of PBMCs. The receptors here all came from a male donor in good health and CMV-seronegative.

This clone has only a few counts. The rearrangement links TRBV4-3 to TRBJ1-1, with D hard to call. V lost 4 bases and J 5 bases, leaving 11 bases between the germline ends. Per the germline V gene, CDR1 is LGHNA and CDR2 is YSLEER. The CDR3 extends over 13 amino acids. As DNA, the CDR3 is TGCGCCAGCAGCCCCTCCGAGGAGACTGAAGCTTTCTTT. Protein product: CASSPSEETEAFF.

V usage is TRBV2 and J usage is TRBJ1-1; TRBD1 aligns across 8 bases. The V and J ends lost 6 bases and 4 bases, in that order; junction bases with no gene match: 7. The CDR3 has 14 residues. Germline V gives CDR1 SNHLY, CDR2 FYNNEI. Written as DNA, the CDR3 is TGTGCCAGCAGGGGGGGACAGGCGTTCACTGAAGCTTTCTTT. Its protein is CASRGGQAFTEAFF.

The genes are TRBV9 and TRBJ2-5, with TRBD2 matching 8 bases. Germline trimming cut 0 bases from V and 4 bases from J; bases unmatched to any gene: 8. Germline CDR1 is SGDLS and CDR2 is YYNGEE. The CDR3 sequence is 16 residues long. The CDR3 DNA is TGTGCCAGCAGCGTAGATGCGGGGGGAGGGGGAGAGACCCAGTACTTC. Protein: CASSVDAGGGGETQYF.

The CDR3 protein is CASSPSGTAGEKLFF. Written as DNA, the CDR3 is TGCGCCAGCAGCCCATCCGGGACAGCAGGAGAAAAACTGTTTTTT. The chain combines TRBV4-3 with TRBJ1-4; 7 nucleotides align to TRBD1. V dropped 4 bases and J dropped 8; count of bases not matched to a gene: 10. The CDR3 covers 15 residues. Germline values: CDR1 LGHNA, CDR2 YSLEER.

CDR3 in amino acids: CASSQDLAGMVGRNEQFF. For the CDR3, the DNA is TGCGCCAGCAGCCAAGATTTAGCGGGAATGGTCGGGCGCAATGAGCAGTTCTTC. The V call is TRBV4-3, the J call TRBJ2-1; 8 bases fit TRBD2. The junction had 13 bases not matched to a gene; V was cut back by 0 bases and J by 6 bases. Germline V lookup: CDR1 LGHNA, CDR2 YSLEER. CDR3 length: 18 amino acids.